This T cell receptor beta chain was identified during a study of CD8 T cells in ankylosing spondylitis. Overall study results and limits: A TCR beta motif of about 8 highly homologous variants seemed to mark ankylosing spondylitis blood.

As for this clonotype: The target antigen is unknown.

Germline V gives CDR1 KGHSH, CDR2 LQKENI. CDR3 size: 15 residues. After removal of 5 bases from V and 2 bases from J, the junction contained 7 bases not matched to a gene. TCRdb re-derived calls from the 5' RACE reads in MiXCR, one entry per CDR3 protein. The sample contains approximately 290,000 distinct CDR3 sequences, less than 25% of which appear only once. The TCR sequence derives from a female donor with ankylosing spondylitis or in good health (not recorded which). The chain recombines TRBV18 with TRBJ2-7; 9 bases are shared with TRBD1. Sequencing was carried out using blood, either unsorted or a sorted T cell fraction (not recorded which). CDR3 loop: CASSSRTGDTYEQYF. Here the CDR3 DNA reads TGTGCCAGCTCATCGCGGACAGGGGACACCTACGAGCAGTACTTC.